This T cell receptor (beta chain) was found in a study of blood T cells in healthy people across ages. General study findings and limits: Age brought a roughly linear fall in TCR beta diversity measured per million T cells.

The length of the CDR3 is 15 residues. Trimming cost V 0 bases and J 6 bases, with 12 bases left between them. Germline V gene sequence: CDR1 LGHNA, CDR2 YNFKEQ. This clonotype was observed a few times. The antigen remains unidentified. Next came a second PCR, run for roughly 6 to 11 cycles, which used a sample-barcoded 5' primer along with a J-beta primer mix. Each CDR3 protein gets one entry after TCRdb re-called the 5' RACE reads with MiXCR. The sample records about 780,000 distinct CDR3 sequences, under 80% being singletons. The chain joins TRBV4-2 to TRBJ1-5, with D possibly being TRBD1 (6 bases). The clonotype originates from a man under 40 in good health. Sequenced material: blood. CDR3 bases: TGTGCCAGCAGCCAAGATCCGGGGGGCGGTCAGCCCCAGCATTTT. Its translation is CASSQDPGGGQPQHF.